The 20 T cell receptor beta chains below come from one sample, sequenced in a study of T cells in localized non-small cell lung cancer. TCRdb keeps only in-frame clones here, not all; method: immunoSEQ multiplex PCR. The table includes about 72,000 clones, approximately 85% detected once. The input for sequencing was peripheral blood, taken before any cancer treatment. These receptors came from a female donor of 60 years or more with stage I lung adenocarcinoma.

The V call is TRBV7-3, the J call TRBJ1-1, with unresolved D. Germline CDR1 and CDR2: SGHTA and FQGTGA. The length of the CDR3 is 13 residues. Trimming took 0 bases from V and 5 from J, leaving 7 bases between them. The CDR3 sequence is CASSLTARTEAFF. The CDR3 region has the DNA TGTGCCAGCAGCTTAACAGCGCGGACTGAAGCTTTCTTT.

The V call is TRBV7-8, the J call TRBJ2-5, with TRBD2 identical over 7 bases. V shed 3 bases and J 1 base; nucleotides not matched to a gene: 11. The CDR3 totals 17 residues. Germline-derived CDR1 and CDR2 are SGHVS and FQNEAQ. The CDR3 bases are TGTGCCAGCAGCTTCATCGTAAGCGGGGCGTCCCAAGAGACCCAGTACTTC. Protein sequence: CASSFIVSGASQETQYF.

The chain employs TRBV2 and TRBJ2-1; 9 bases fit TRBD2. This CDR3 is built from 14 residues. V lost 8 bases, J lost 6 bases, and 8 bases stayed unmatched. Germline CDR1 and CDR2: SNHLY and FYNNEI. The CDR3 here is CASRGGAGVNEQFF. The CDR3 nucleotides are TGTGCCAGCCGCGGGGGGGCCGGGGTCAATGAGCAGTTCTTC.

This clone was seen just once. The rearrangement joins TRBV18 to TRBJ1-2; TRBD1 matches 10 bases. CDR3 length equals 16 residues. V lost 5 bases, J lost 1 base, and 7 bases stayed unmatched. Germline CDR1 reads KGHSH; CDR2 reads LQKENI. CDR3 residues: CASSALGQGDNYGYTF. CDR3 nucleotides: TGTGCCAGCTCAGCCCTTGGACAGGGGGATAACTATGGCTACACCTTC.

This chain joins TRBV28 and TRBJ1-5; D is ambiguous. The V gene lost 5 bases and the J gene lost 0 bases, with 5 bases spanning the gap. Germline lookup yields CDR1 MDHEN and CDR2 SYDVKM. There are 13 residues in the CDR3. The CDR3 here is CASSRDSNQPQHF. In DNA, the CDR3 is TGTGCCAGCAGTAGGGATAGCAATCAGCCCCAGCATTTT.

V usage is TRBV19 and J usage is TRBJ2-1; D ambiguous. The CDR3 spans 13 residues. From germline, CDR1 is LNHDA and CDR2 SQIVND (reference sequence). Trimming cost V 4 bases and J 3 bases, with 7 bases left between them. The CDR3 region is CASSKPNYNEQFF. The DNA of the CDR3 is TGTGCCAGTAGTAAGCCTAACTACAATGAGCAGTTCTTC.

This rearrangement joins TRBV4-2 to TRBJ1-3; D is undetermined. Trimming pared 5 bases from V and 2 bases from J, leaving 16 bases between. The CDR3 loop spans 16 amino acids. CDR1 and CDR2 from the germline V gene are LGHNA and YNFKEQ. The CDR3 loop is CASSERASRAGNTIYF. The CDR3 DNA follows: TGTGCCAGCAGCGAAAGGGCCTCAAGGGCTGGAAACACCATATATTTT.

The CDR3 sequence is CAISGGAGFGTGELFF. The CDR3 nucleotides are TGTGCCATTAGCGGGGGGGCCGGGTTCGGCACCGGGGAGCTGTTTTTT. This sequence joins TRBV10-3 and TRBJ2-2, with 11 bases that match TRBD2. The CDR3 covers 16 residues. Germline-derived CDR1 and CDR2 are ENHRY and SYGVKD. Trimming at V came to 9 bases and at J to 4 bases, leaving 10 bases not matched to a gene.

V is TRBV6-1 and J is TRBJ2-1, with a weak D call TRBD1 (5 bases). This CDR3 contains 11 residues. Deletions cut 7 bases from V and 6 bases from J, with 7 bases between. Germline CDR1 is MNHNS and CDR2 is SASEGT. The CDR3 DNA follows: TGTGCCAGCATCAGGGTCAATGAGCAGTTCTTC. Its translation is CASIRVNEQFF.

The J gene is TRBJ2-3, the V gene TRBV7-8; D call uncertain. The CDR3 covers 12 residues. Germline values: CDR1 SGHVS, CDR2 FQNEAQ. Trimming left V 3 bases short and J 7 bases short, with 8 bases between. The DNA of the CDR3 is TGTGCCAGCAGCTTTGTACCAAATACGCAGTATTTT. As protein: CASSFVPNTQYF.

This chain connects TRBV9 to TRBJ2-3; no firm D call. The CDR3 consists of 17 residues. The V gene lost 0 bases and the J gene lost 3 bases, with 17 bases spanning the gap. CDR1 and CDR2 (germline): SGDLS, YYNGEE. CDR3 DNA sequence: TGTGCCAGCAGCGTAGGTAGGACCGACTTCAAGACAGATACGCAGTATTTT. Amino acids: CASSVGRTDFKTDTQYF.

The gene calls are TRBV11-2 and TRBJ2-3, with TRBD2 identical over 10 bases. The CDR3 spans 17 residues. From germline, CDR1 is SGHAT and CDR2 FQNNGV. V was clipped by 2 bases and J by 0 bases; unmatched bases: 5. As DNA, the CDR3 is TGTGCCAGCAGCTTAAGACTAGCGGGTATTAGCACAGATACGCAGTATTTT. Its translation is CASSLRLAGISTDTQYF.

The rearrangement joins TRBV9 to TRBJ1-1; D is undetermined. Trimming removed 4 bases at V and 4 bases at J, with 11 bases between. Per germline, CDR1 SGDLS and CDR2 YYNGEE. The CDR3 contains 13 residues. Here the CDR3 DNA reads TGTGCCAGCAGCCCCCAAGGTTCCACTGAAGCTTTCTTT. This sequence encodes CASSPQGSTEAFF.

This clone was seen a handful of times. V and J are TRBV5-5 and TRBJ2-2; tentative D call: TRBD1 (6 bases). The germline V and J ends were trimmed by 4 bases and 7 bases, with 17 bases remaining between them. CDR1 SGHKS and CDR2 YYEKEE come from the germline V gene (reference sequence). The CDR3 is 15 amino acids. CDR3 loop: CASSLSIGGYGELFF. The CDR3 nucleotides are TGTGCCAGCAGCCTGTCTATAGGGGGATACGGGGAGCTGTTTTTT.

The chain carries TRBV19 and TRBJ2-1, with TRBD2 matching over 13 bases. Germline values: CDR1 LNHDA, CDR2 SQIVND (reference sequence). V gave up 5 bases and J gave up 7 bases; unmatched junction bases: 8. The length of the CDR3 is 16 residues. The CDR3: CASSSPLAGGGNEQFF. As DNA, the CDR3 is TGTGCCAGTAGTTCACCACTAGCGGGAGGGGGAAATGAGCAGTTCTTC.

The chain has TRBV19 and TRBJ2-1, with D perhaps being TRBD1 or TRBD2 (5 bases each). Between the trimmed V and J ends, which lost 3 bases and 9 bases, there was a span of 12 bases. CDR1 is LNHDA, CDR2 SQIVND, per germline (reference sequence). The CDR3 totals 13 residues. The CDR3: CASSILVGGEQFF. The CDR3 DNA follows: TGTGCCAGTAGTATTCTAGTTGGGGGTGAGCAGTTCTTC.

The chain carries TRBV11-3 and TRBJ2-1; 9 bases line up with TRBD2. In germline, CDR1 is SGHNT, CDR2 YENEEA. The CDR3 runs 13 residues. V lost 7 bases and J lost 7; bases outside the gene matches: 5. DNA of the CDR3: TGTGCCAGCAACCGGCGGGAGGGTAATGAGCAGTTCTTC. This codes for CASNRREGNEQFF. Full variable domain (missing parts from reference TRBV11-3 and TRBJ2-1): EAGVVQSPRYKIIEKKQPVAFWCNPISGHNTLYWYLQNLGQGPELLIRYENEEAVDDSQLPKDRFSAERLKGVDSTLKIQPAELGDSAVYLCASNRREGNEQFFGPGTRLTVL.

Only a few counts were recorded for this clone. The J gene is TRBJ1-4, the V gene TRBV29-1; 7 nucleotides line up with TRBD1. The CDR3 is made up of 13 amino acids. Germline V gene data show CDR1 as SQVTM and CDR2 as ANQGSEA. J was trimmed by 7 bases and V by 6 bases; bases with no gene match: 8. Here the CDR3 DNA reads TGCAGCGTGGGGGACAGTAGGGGTGAAAAACTGTTTTTT. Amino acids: CSVGDSRGEKLFF.

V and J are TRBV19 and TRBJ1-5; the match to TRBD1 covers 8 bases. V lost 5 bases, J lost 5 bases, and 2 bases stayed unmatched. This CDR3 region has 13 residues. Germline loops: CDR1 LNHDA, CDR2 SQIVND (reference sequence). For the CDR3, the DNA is TGTGCCAGTAGTGGGACAGGTTATCAGCCCCAGCATTTT. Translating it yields CASSGTGYQPQHF.

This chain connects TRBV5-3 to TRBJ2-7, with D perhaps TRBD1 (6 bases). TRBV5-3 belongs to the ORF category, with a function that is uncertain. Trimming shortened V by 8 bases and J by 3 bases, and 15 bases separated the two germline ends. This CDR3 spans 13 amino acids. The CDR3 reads CASSQRQDYEQYF. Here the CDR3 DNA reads TGTGCCAGCAGCCAAAGACAGGACTACGAGCAGTACTTC.